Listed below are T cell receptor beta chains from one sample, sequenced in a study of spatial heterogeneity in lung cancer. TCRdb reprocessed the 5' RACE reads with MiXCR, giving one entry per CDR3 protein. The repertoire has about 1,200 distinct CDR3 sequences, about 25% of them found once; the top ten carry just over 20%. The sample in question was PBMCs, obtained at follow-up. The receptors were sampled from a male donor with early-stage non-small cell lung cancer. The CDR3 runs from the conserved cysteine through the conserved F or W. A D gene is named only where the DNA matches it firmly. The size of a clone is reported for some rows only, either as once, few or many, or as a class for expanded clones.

CDR3 protein: CASSLTGSSYEQYF; CDR3 DNA: TGCGCCAGCAGCTTGACTGGGAGCTCCTACGAGCAGTACTTC; clone size: -; V gene: TRBV5-1; D gene: -; J gene: TRBJ2-7; CDR3 length: 14
CDR3 protein: CATSRATGRGDNEQFF; CDR3 DNA: TGTGCCACCAGCAGAGCTACGGGGCGGGGGGACAATGAGCAGTTCTTC; clone size: large; V gene: TRBV15; D gene: TRBD2; J gene: TRBJ2-1; CDR3 length: 16
CDR3 protein: CASSRDAGWKQYF; CDR3 DNA: TGTGCCAGTAGCCGGGACGCCGGGTGGAAGCAGTACTTC; clone size: many; V gene: TRBV19; D gene: -; J gene: TRBJ2-7; CDR3 length: 13
CDR3 protein: CASSSLRGGGSLSGANVLTF; CDR3 DNA: TGCGCCAGCAGCTCTCTACGGGGGGGCGGGTCCCTCTCTGGGGCCAACGTCCTGACTTTC; clone size: medium-sized; V gene: TRBV5-1; D gene: TRBD2; J gene: TRBJ2-6; CDR3 length: 20
CDR3 protein: CASSVESSGNTIYF; CDR3 DNA: TGTGCCAGCAGCGTAGAGAGCTCTGGAAACACCATATATTTT; clone size: -; V gene: TRBV9; D gene: -; J gene: TRBJ1-3; CDR3 length: 14
CDR3 protein: CASSYQPSSTGNTIYF; CDR3 DNA: TGTGCCAGCAGTTACCAACCCAGCTCAACTGGAAACACCATATATTTT; clone size: -; V gene: TRBV6-5; D gene: -; J gene: TRBJ1-3; CDR3 length: 16
CDR3 protein: CASSSSTSVGTDTQYF; CDR3 DNA: TGTGCCAGCAGTTCTAGTACTAGCGTTGGCACAGATACGCAGTATTTT; clone size: large; V gene: TRBV2; D gene: TRBD2; J gene: TRBJ2-3; CDR3 length: 16
CDR3 protein: CASSSGRIYEQYF; CDR3 DNA: TGTGCCAGCAGCTCCGGACGGATTTACGAGCAGTACTTC; clone size: large; V gene: TRBV7-9; D gene: -; J gene: TRBJ2-7; CDR3 length: 13
CDR3 protein: CASSSTSGRAPQGYEQYF; CDR3 DNA: TGTGCCAGCAGCTCCACTAGCGGGAGGGCTCCCCAGGGCTACGAGCAGTACTTC; clone size: few; V gene: TRBV7-1; D gene: TRBD2; J gene: TRBJ2-7; CDR3 length: 18
CDR3 protein: CASRSLGRAYNEQFF; CDR3 DNA: TGTGCAAGTAGGTCGTTGGGACGAGCCTACAATGAGCAGTTCTTC; clone size: many; V gene: TRBV19; D gene: -; J gene: TRBJ2-1; CDR3 length: 15
CDR3 protein: CAWSVLSGMVDIQYF; CDR3 DNA: TGTGCCTGGAGTGTACTTAGCGGGATGGTTGACATTCAGTACTTC; clone size: medium-sized; V gene: TRBV30; D gene: TRBD2; J gene: TRBJ2-4; CDR3 length: 15
CDR3 protein: CASSPTAEQYF; CDR3 DNA: TGTGCCAGCAGTCCGACTGCCGAGCAGTACTTC; clone size: -; V gene: TRBV2; D gene: -; J gene: TRBJ2-7; CDR3 length: 11
CDR3 protein: CASSVTENEQFF; CDR3 DNA: TGTGCCAGCAGCGTGACAGAAAATGAGCAGTTCTTC; clone size: -; V gene: TRBV11-2; D gene: -; J gene: TRBJ2-1; CDR3 length: 12
CDR3 protein: CASSQEAGGPRGELFF; CDR3 DNA: TGCGCCAGCAGCCAAGAAGCGGGAGGGCCGCGCGGGGAGCTGTTTTTT; clone size: large; V gene: TRBV4-1; D gene: TRBD2; J gene: TRBJ2-2; CDR3 length: 16
CDR3 protein: CATSDLSGVEETQYF; CDR3 DNA: TGTGCCACCAGTGATTTGAGCGGGGTGGAGGAGACCCAGTACTTC; clone size: many; V gene: TRBV24-1; D gene: TRBD2; J gene: TRBJ2-5; CDR3 length: 15
CDR3 protein: CASSSKLNTEAFF; CDR3 DNA: TGTGCCAGCAGCTCCAAGCTGAACACTGAAGCTTTCTTT; clone size: -; V gene: TRBV7-9; D gene: -; J gene: TRBJ1-1; CDR3 length: 13
CDR3 protein: CASSRTGDSYEQYF; CDR3 DNA: TGTGCCAGCAGCAGGACAGGTGATTCCTACGAGCAGTACTTC; clone size: many; V gene: TRBV7-2; D gene: TRBD1; J gene: TRBJ2-7; CDR3 length: 14
CDR3 protein: CSARGPGVETQYF; CDR3 DNA: TGCAGTGCTAGGGGTCCGGGAGTAGAGACCCAGTACTTC; clone size: medium-sized; V gene: TRBV20-1; D gene: -; J gene: TRBJ2-5; CDR3 length: 13
CDR3 protein: CASTRSSGANVLTF; CDR3 DNA: TGTGCCAGCACCCGGAGCTCTGGGGCCAACGTCCTGACTTTC; clone size: -; V gene: TRBV2; D gene: -; J gene: TRBJ2-6; CDR3 length: 14
CDR3 protein: CASSQDPATGANVLTF; CDR3 DNA: TGCGCCAGCAGCCAAGATCCGGCTACTGGGGCCAACGTCCTGACTTTC; clone size: once; V gene: TRBV4-1; D gene: -; J gene: TRBJ2-6; CDR3 length: 16
CDR3 protein: CASNILQGTEAFF; CDR3 DNA: TGTGCCAGCAACATCTTGCAGGGCACTGAAGCTTTCTTT; clone size: -; V gene: TRBV11-2; D gene: -; J gene: TRBJ1-1; CDR3 length: 13
CDR3 protein: CASSGQANTEAFF; CDR3 DNA: TGTGCCAGCTCAGGACAGGCAAACACTGAAGCTTTCTTT; clone size: -; V gene: TRBV18; D gene: TRBD1; J gene: TRBJ1-1; CDR3 length: 13
CDR3 protein: CASSLTGDDGKLFF; CDR3 DNA: TGCGCCAGCAGCCTGACAGGGGATGACGGAAAACTGTTTTTT; clone size: -; V gene: TRBV5-1; D gene: TRBD1; J gene: TRBJ1-4; CDR3 length: 14
CDR3 protein: CSAPVAERGNTGELFF; CDR3 DNA: TGCAGTGCCCCTGTGGCGGAGCGGGGGAACACCGGGGAGCTGTTTTTT; clone size: -; V gene: TRBV20-1; D gene: TRBD2; J gene: TRBJ2-2; CDR3 length: 16
CDR3 protein: CASSLNLPDTQYF; CDR3 DNA: TGTGCCAGCAGCCTAAACCTTCCAGATACGCAGTATTTT; clone size: -; V gene: TRBV7-2; D gene: -; J gene: TRBJ2-3; CDR3 length: 13
CDR3 protein: CASSTGLAGVPTDTQYF; CDR3 DNA: TGTGCCAGCAGCACGGGACTAGCGGGAGTCCCCACAGATACGCAGTATTTT; clone size: many; V gene: TRBV7-3; D gene: TRBD2; J gene: TRBJ2-3; CDR3 length: 17
CDR3 protein: CASSPWGGGETQYF; CDR3 DNA: TGTGCCAGCAGCCCCTGGGGGGGAGGGGAGACCCAGTACTTC; clone size: -; V gene: TRBV7-2; D gene: TRBD2; J gene: TRBJ2-5; CDR3 length: 14
CDR3 protein: CASSPPEWDRGGYTF; CDR3 DNA: TGTGCCAGCTCACCACCTGAATGGGACAGGGGTGGCTACACCTTC; clone size: large; V gene: TRBV18; D gene: TRBD1; J gene: TRBJ1-2; CDR3 length: 15
CDR3 protein: CASSLEQALWTDTQYF; CDR3 DNA: TGTGCCAGCAGCTTAGAACAGGCGCTTTGGACAGATACGCAGTATTTT; clone size: -; V gene: TRBV7-2; D gene: -; J gene: TRBJ2-3; CDR3 length: 16
CDR3 protein: CASRPFTGAGYTF; CDR3 DNA: TGTGCCAGCCGCCCATTTACAGGGGCTGGCTACACCTTC; clone size: large; V gene: TRBV7-6; D gene: TRBD1; J gene: TRBJ1-2; CDR3 length: 13
CDR3 protein: CASSSTGGLPGELFF; CDR3 DNA: TGTGCCAGTAGTTCAACAGGGGGCTTACCCGGGGAGCTGTTTTTT; clone size: -; V gene: TRBV19; D gene: TRBD1; J gene: TRBJ2-2; CDR3 length: 15
CDR3 protein: CASSLDEGGSRGYTF; CDR3 DNA: TGTGCCAGCAGCTTAGATGAGGGCGGATCGAGGGGCTACACCTTC; clone size: -; V gene: TRBV7-2; D gene: -; J gene: TRBJ1-2; CDR3 length: 15
CDR3 protein: CASSQEPGVSYNEQFF; CDR3 DNA: TGTGCCAGCAGCCAAGAACCAGGGGTATCCTACAATGAGCAGTTCTTC; clone size: -; V gene: TRBV4-2; D gene: -; J gene: TRBJ2-1; CDR3 length: 16
CDR3 protein: CASSVGLPGELFF; CDR3 DNA: TGTGCCAGCAGTGTAGGGTTGCCCGGGGAGCTGTTTTTT; clone size: many; V gene: TRBV2; D gene: -; J gene: TRBJ2-2; CDR3 length: 13
CDR3 protein: CASSSRTGTWLIIEQFF; CDR3 DNA: TGTGCCAGCAGTTCCCGGACAGGGACTTGGTTAATTATTGAGCAGTTCTTC; clone size: few; V gene: TRBV12-3/TRBV12-4; D gene: TRBD1; J gene: TRBJ2-1; CDR3 length: 17
CDR3 protein: CASSQDTRGLAGGTFSYNEQFF; CDR3 DNA: TGTGCCAGCAGCCAAGATACGAGGGGACTAGCGGGAGGGACTTTCTCCTACAATGAGCAGTTCTTC; clone size: large; V gene: TRBV3-1; D gene: TRBD2; J gene: TRBJ2-1; CDR3 length: 22
CDR3 protein: CASSLESQLIIRYGYTF; CDR3 DNA: TGTGCCAGCAGCTTAGAAAGCCAGCTAATAATCCGCTATGGCTACACCTTC; clone size: -; V gene: TRBV7-9; D gene: -; J gene: TRBJ1-2; CDR3 length: 17
CDR3 protein: CAWSGGTQGTLF; CDR3 DNA: TGTGCCTGGAGTGGCGGGACTCAGGGCACGCTCTTC; clone size: large; V gene: TRBV30; D gene: -; J gene: TRBJ2-1; CDR3 length: 12
CDR3 protein: CASSPGVPVDSSYNEQFF; CDR3 DNA: TGCGCCAGCAGCCCAGGGGTACCCGTAGATAGCTCCTACAATGAGCAGTTCTTC; clone size: many; V gene: TRBV5-1; D gene: -; J gene: TRBJ2-1; CDR3 length: 18
CDR3 protein: CATSDRRGYEQYF; CDR3 DNA: TGTGCCACCAGTGATCGGAGGGGTTACGAGCAGTACTTC; clone size: large; V gene: TRBV24-1; D gene: -; J gene: TRBJ2-7; CDR3 length: 13
CDR3 protein: CASSVWNTGELFF; CDR3 DNA: TGTGCCAGCAGCGTTTGGAACACCGGGGAGCTGTTTTTT; clone size: large; V gene: TRBV9; D gene: -; J gene: TRBJ2-2; CDR3 length: 13
CDR3 protein: CASSPDPGGQPQHF; CDR3 DNA: TGTGCCAGCTCACCAGACCCCGGGGGTCAGCCCCAGCATTTT; clone size: once; V gene: TRBV18; D gene: -; J gene: TRBJ1-5; CDR3 length: 14
CDR3 protein: CASSAGTGVSIGQYF; CDR3 DNA: TGTGCCAGCAGCGCCGGGACAGGGGTCTCCATCGGGCAGTACTTC; clone size: few; V gene: TRBV7-6; D gene: TRBD1; J gene: TRBJ2-7; CDR3 length: 15
CDR3 protein: CASSFSGQGNSPLHF; CDR3 DNA: TGTGCCAGCAGTTTTTCGGGACAGGGGAATTCACCCCTCCACTTT; clone size: large; V gene: TRBV27; D gene: TRBD1; J gene: TRBJ1-6; CDR3 length: 15